The 21 T cell receptor beta chains below all came from one sample that was sequenced in a study of Ad26.COV2.S vaccination and SARS-CoV-2 variants. This sample's treatment: about 20 received Ad26.COV2.S at low or high dose, single or two shots; roughly five received placebo; per-sample allocation not given. The study sampled participants on day 63 after the first vaccine or placebo injection. Generated by immunoSEQ multiplex PCR, the TCRdb table keeps only in-frame clones and is missing some. Here the sample spans about 260,000 clones, around 90% being singletons. The input for sequencing was peripheral blood, taken in a trial of Ad26.COV2.S vaccine versus placebo. The receptors stem from a person between 18 and 60 years old who received the Ad26.COV2.S COVID-19 vaccine or a placebo.

This chain uses TRBV9 with TRBJ2-5; D gene uncertain. Germline values: CDR1 SGDLS, CDR2 YYNGEE. V was shortened by 0 bases and J by 5 bases, with 11 bases between the two germline ends. CDR3 size: 14 residues. CDR3 bases: TGTGCCAGCAGCGTAGTTGGTAAACACGAGACCCAGTACTTC. Translation gives CASSVVGKHETQYF.

V usage is TRBV10-3 and J usage is TRBJ2-5; D remains ambiguous. This CDR3 region has 14 residues. V was pared by 4 bases and J by 5 bases, with 14 bases between. Germline values: CDR1 ENHRY, CDR2 SYGVKD. CDR3 sequence: CAISGNPLEETQYF. CDR3 nucleotides: TGTGCCATCAGTGGGAACCCCCTGGAGGAGACCCAGTACTTC.

The chain couples TRBV4-2 to TRBJ1-1, with D uncertain. The CDR3 is made up of 14 amino acids. Germline loops: CDR1 LGHNA, CDR2 YNFKEQ. The germline V and J ends were trimmed by 5 bases and 3 bases, with 13 bases remaining between them. CDR3 region: CASSYSPGDTEAFF. The CDR3 region has the DNA TGTGCCAGCAGCTACTCCCCTGGGGACACTGAAGCTTTCTTT.

The chain carries TRBV4-1 and TRBJ1-4, with TRBD1 identical over 7 bases. This CDR3 spans 16 amino acids. The trim removed 5 bases at V and 5 bases at J, leaving 11 bases unmatched. CDR1 and CDR2 (germline): MGHRA, YSYEKL. The CDR3 sequence is CASSGRTGGPNEKLFF. CDR3 in DNA: TGCGCCAGCAGCGGACGGACAGGCGGCCCGAATGAAAAACTGTTTTTT.

This clone was seen at least ten times. V gene TRBV5-6 combines with J gene TRBJ1-3, with D possibly matching TRBD1 (5 bases). V was cut by 6 bases and J by 4 bases, with 11 bases left in between. Germline V gene lookup returns CDR1 SGHDT and CDR2 YYEEEE. CDR3 length equals 13 residues. This CDR3 reads CASTRGYGNTIYF. As DNA, the CDR3 is TGTGCCAGCACCCGGGGGTACGGAAACACCATATATTTT. Full variable domain (outside the CDR3, taken from reference TRBV5-6 and TRBJ1-3): DAGVTQSPTHLIKTRGQQVTLRCSPKSGHDTVSWYQQALGQGPQFIFQYYEEEERQRGNFPDRFSGHQFPNYSSELNVNALLLGDSALYLCASTRGYGNTIYFGEGSWLTVV.

The rearrangement links TRBV10-1 to TRBJ2-7; the match to TRBD1 covers 9 bases. The CDR3 length is 16 residues. Germline V gene data show CDR1 as WNHNN and CDR2 as SYGVQD (reference sequence). The J segment lost 0 bases and the V segment lost 6 bases, leaving 9 bases of the junction unmatched. The DNA for the CDR3 is TGCGCCAGCAGAGGACAGGGGCCCACGAGCTCCTACGAGCAGTACGTC. Amino acid sequence: CASRGQGPTSSYEQYV.

This clone was seen only once. The chain employs TRBV3-1 (or the pseudogene TRBV3-2) and TRBJ1-6; unclear D gene. The CDR3 runs 14 residues. The germline CDR1 and CDR2 sequences are LGHDT and YNNKEL (reference sequence). V was pared by 0 bases and J by 11 bases, with 11 bases between. In DNA form, the CDR3 reads TGTGCCAGCAGCCAAGATTCGGCCTTTACACCCCTCCACTTT. It specifies CASSQDSAFTPLHF.

The rearrangement uses TRBV2 and TRBJ2-5; TRBD2 might be the D (6 bases). The V end was cut by 11 bases, the J end by 0 bases, with 13 bases between. Germline CDR1 reads SNHLY; CDR2 reads FYNNEI. The CDR3 runs 13 residues. The CDR3 DNA sequence: TGTGCCGCAAAGAGGACTAACCAAGAGACCCAGTACTTC. As protein: CAAKRTNQETQYF.

CDR3 region: CASSGQGDQPQHF. CDR3 nucleotides: TGTGCCAGTAGTGGACAGGGCGATCAGCCCCAGCATTTT. J is TRBJ1-5 and V is TRBV19; 8 positions agree with TRBD1. Trimming at V came to 5 bases and at J to 5 bases, leaving 2 bases not matched to a gene. CDR3 size: 13 residues. Germline lookup yields CDR1 LNHDA and CDR2 SQIVND (reference sequence).

The chain employs TRBV6-2 or TRBV6-3 and TRBJ1-1; D gene uncertain. CDR1 MNHEY and CDR2 SVGEGT come from the germline V gene. V lost 2 bases and J 8 bases, leaving 9 bases between the germline ends. This CDR3 comprises 12 residues. The CDR3 region has the DNA TGTGCCAGCAGTTACAGTTATACCGAAGCTTTCTTT. It translates to CASSYSYTEAFF.

This chain uses TRBV3-1 (or the pseudogene TRBV3-2) with TRBJ1-1; the D gene is possibly TRBD1 (6 bases). Between the trimmed V and J ends, which lost 5 bases and 7 bases, there was a span of 11 bases. Germline CDR1 is LGHDT and CDR2 is YNNKEL (reference sequence). The CDR3 consists of 12 residues. In nucleotides, the CDR3 is TGTGCCAGCAGCTCACGACAGGATGAAGCTTTCTTT. It yields the protein CASSSRQDEAFF.

J is TRBJ2-4 and V is TRBV7-8; D is unresolved. V lost 2 bases and J 1 base, leaving 12 bases between the germline ends. Germline CDR1 reads SGHVS; CDR2 reads FQNEAQ. The CDR3 runs 16 residues. CDR3 region: CASSLSLTLAKNIQYF. CDR3 coding DNA: TGTGCCAGCAGCTTAAGTCTGACCCTGGCCAAAAACATTCAGTACTTC.

The gene calls are TRBV18 and TRBJ2-7; D gene uncertain. The CDR3 sequence is 10 residues long. The V end was cut by 2 bases, the J end by 6 bases, with 2 bases between. Germline V lookup: CDR1 KGHSH, CDR2 LQKENI. Written as DNA, the CDR3 is TGTGCCAGCTCACCAATCGAGCAGTACGTC. It specifies CASSPIEQYV.

This chain links TRBV10-3 with TRBJ1-1; D gene uncertain. Germline CDR1 ENHRY, CDR2 SYGVKD. The V end lost 7 bases, the J end lost 1 base, and 13 bases lay between the germline ends. The CDR3 contains 14 residues. CDR3 bases: TGTGCCATCAAGAGGGAAGCCTGGAACACTGAAGCTTTCTTT. This sequence encodes CAIKREAWNTEAFF.

V is TRBV4-2 and J is TRBJ2-3; 10 bases are a match to TRBD2. V shed 4 bases and J 4 bases; nucleotides not matched to a gene: 8. This CDR3 has 16 residues. Germline V gene lookup returns CDR1 LGHNA and CDR2 YNFKEQ. CDR3 sequence (DNA): TGTGCCAGCAGCCCCAAGACAGGGACTAGCGCAGATACGCAGTATTTT. This codes for CASSPKTGTSADTQYF.

This clone appeared once. V is TRBV5-4 and J is TRBJ1-4; 7 nucleotides match TRBD1. The CDR3 loop spans 15 amino acids. V trimming: 4 bases; J trimming: 5 bases; junction bases outside the gene matches: 8. Germline CDR1 is SGHNT and CDR2 is YYREEE (reference sequence). The CDR3 is CASSPSGTENEKLFF. The CDR3 region has the DNA TGTGCCAGCAGCCCGAGTGGGACAGAGAATGAAAAACTGTTTTTT. The full variable domain, its missing parts supplied by reference TRBV5-4 and TRBJ1-4, is ETGVTQSPTHLIKTRGQQVTLRCSSQSGHNTVSWYQQALGQGPQFIFQYYREEENGRGNFPPRFSGLQFPNYSSELNVNALELDDSALYLCASSPSGTENEKLFFGSGTQLSVL.

V is TRBV12-3 or TRBV12-4 and J is TRBJ2-7, with unresolved D. V lost 2 bases, J lost 4 bases, and 6 bases lay in between. The CDR3 is 12 residues long. CDR3 sequence reads: CASSLNRYEQYF. CDR3 DNA: TGTGCCAGCAGTTTAAATCGGTACGAGCAGTACTTC.

The rearrangement links TRBV2 to TRBJ1-5; maybe TRBD1 (5 bases). V was trimmed by 8 bases and J by 2 bases, leaving 19 bases between them. The CDR3 loop spans 16 amino acids. CDR1 is SNHLY and CDR2 is FYNNEI in the germline V gene. CDR3 residues: CASQRDGGSGNQPQHF. CDR3 DNA sequence: TGTGCCAGCCAGCGGGACGGGGGGTCTGGCAATCAGCCCCAGCATTTT. The whole variable domain, remainder taken from reference TRBV2 and TRBJ1-5, is EPEVTQTPSHQVTQMGQEVILRCVPISNHLYFYWYRQILGQKVEFLVSFYNNEISEKSEIFDDQFSVERPDGSNFTLKIRSTKLEDSAMYFCASQRDGGSGNQPQHFGDGTRLSIL.

V usage is TRBV19 and J usage is TRBJ2-2; 7 nucleotides align to TRBD2. V was clipped by 7 bases and J by 1 base; unmatched bases: 15. The V gene's germline CDR1 is LNHDA and CDR2 SQIVND (reference sequence). This CDR3 is built from 18 residues. CDR3 DNA sequence: TGTGCCAGTACCAGTATGGGGCGGCTAGCGGTGAACACCGGGGAGCTGTTTTTT. It codes for CASTSMGRLAVNTGELFF.

The V call is TRBV30, the J call TRBJ2-3; TRBD1 agrees at 7 bases. With V trimmed by 5 bases and J by 2 bases, 10 bases remained unmatched. This CDR3 region has 15 residues. The germline V gene encodes CDR1 GTSNPN and CDR2 SVGIG (reference sequence). CDR3 region: CAWEPRDRDTDTQYF. The DNA of the CDR3 is TGTGCCTGGGAGCCCCGGGACAGAGACACAGATACGCAGTATTTT.

The chain carries TRBV6-2 or TRBV6-3 and TRBJ2-7; 10 nucleotides align to TRBD1. There are 15 residues in the CDR3. The V segment lost 0 bases and the J segment 3 bases; nucleotides outside the gene matches: 2. The germline CDR1 and CDR2 sequences are MNHEY and SVGEGT. The CDR3 nucleotides are TGTGCCAGCAGTTACTCCAGGGACAGGGGCTACGAGCAGTACGTC. Translation: CASSYSRDRGYEQYV.